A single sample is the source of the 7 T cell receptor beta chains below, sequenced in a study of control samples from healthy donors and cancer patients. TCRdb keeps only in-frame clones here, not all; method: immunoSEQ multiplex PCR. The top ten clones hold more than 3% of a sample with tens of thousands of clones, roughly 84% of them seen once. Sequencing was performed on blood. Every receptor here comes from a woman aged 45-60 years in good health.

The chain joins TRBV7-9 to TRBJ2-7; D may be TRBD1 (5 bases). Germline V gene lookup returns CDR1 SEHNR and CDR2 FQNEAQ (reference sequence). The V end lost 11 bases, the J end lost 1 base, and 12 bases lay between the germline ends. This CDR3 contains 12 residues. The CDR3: CAVGRASYEQYF. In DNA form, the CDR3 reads TGTGCCGTCGGCAGGGCTTCCTACGAGCAGTACTTC.

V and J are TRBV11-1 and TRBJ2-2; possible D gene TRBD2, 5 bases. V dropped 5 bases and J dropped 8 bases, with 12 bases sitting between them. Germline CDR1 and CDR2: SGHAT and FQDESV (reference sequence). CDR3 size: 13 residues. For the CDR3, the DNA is TGTGCCAGCAGCCCAGAGGGCGGTGGGGAGCTGTTTTTT. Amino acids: CASSPEGGGELFF.

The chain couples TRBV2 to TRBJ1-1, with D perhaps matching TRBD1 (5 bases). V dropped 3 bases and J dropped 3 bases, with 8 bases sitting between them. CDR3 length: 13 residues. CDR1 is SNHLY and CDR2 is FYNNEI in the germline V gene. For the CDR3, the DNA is TGTGCCAGCAGTGATGAGGGGTACACTGAAGCTTTCTTT. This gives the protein CASSDEGYTEAFF. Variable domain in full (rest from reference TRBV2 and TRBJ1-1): EPEVTQTPSHQVTQMGQEVILRCVPISNHLYFYWYRQILGQKVEFLVSFYNNEISEKSEIFDDQFSVERPDGSNFTLKIRSTKLEDSAMYFCASSDEGYTEAFFGQGTRLTVV.

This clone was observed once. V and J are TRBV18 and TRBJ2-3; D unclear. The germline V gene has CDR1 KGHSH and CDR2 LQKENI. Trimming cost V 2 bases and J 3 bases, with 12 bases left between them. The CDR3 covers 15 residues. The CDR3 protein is CASSPSSLTTDTQYF. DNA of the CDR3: TGTGCCAGCTCACCATCGTCGCTAACTACAGATACGCAGTATTTT.

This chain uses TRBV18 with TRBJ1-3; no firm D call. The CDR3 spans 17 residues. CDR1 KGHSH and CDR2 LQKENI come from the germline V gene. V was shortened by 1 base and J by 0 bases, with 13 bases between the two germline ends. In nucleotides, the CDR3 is TGTGCCAGCTCACCACTAGCACAGAGGCACTCTGGAAACACCATATATTTT. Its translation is CASSPLAQRHSGNTIYF.

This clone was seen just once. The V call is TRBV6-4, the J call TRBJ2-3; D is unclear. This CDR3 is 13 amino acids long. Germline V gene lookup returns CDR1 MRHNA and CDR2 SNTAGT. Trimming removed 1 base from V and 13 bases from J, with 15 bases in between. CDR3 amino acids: CASSDFRSPHKYF. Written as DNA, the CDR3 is TGTGCCAGCAGTGACTTCCGGAGCCCTCATAAGTATTTT.

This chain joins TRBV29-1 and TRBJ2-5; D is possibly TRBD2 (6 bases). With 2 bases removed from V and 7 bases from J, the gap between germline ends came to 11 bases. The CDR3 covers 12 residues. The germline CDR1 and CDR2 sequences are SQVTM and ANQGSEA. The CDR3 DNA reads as TGCAGCGTTGAACGGGAGCGTACGACCCAGTACTTC. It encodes CSVERERTTQYF.